This T cell receptor (beta chain) is from a study of blood T cell repertoires in COVID-19. Study background: From the United States, Italy and Spain came samples of acute and convalescent COVID-19.

Germline V CDR1 and CDR2: LNHDA, SQIVND (reference sequence). The CDR3 runs to 16 residues. V dropped 2 bases and J dropped 9; count of bases not matched to a gene: 9. The table came from immunoSEQ multiplex PCR; TCRdb's copy has only in-frame clones and leaves some out. Of some 200,000 clones listed, roughly 86% are singletons. What was sequenced was peripheral blood. This clonotype was obtained from a man between 70 and 80 years old with acute or convalescent COVID-19. The V gene is TRBV19, the J gene TRBJ1-6, with 8 bases aligning to TRBD1. In DNA form, the CDR3 reads TGTGCCAGTAGTATAACAGGACAGGGTGATGGTTCACCCCTCCACTTT. Protein product: CASSITGQGDGSPLHF. The full variable domain, with the rest looked up from reference TRBV19 and TRBJ1-6, is DGGITQSPKYLFRKEGQNVTLSCEQNLNHDAMYWYRQDPGQGLRLIYYSQIVNDFQKGDIAEGYSVSREKKESFPLTVTSAQKNPTAFYLCASSITGQGDGSPLHFGNGTRLTVT.